The entry below gives a single T cell receptor (beta chain) sequence along with its context. This specimen comes from a study of cytomegalovirus exposure and HLA in healthy donors. Primers for the PCR totalled 60 Vbeta and 13 Jbeta. Measured with immunoSEQ multiplex PCR; TCRdb has only the in-frame clones, and not every one. Its table records around 190,000 clones. This TCR was sampled from a woman younger than 45 in good health and CMV-seropositive. The specimen sequenced was PBMCs.

Here the CDR3 DNA reads TGCGCCAGCAGGGAAGGACAGGGGTCCACAGATACGCAGTATTTT. It is translated as CASREGQGSTDTQYF. This chain links TRBV10-1 with TRBJ2-3; 9 bases are shared with TRBD1. The junction had 6 bases not matched to a gene; V was cut back by 6 bases and J by 2 bases. The CDR3 is 15 residues long. Germline assignment: CDR1 WNHNN and CDR2 SYGVQD (reference sequence).